This is a list of T cell receptor beta chains from one sample in a study of vaccination and CD4 T cells after COVID-19. Antigen specificity for these receptors is unknown. TCRdb passed the PCR reads through MiXCR, listing each CDR3 protein once. The repertoire holds around 25,000 distinct CDR3 sequences, with roughly 29% as singletons. Specimen: CD4+ T cells from blood, cultured in vitro, collected about 7 months after SARS-CoV-2 vaccination. The receptors stem from a human donor who had recovered from COVID-19. Each CDR3 is given with its conserved first and last residue. Fields, in order: D gene, J gene, CDR3 length, V gene, clone size, CDR3 protein, CDR3 DNA. A D gene is named only where the DNA matches it firmly. Clone size is given for some rows only: seen once, a few or many times, or a class if the clone is expanded.

D: NA; J: TRBJ2-5; length: 13; V: TRBV20-1; size: many; CDR3: CSARVGGRETQYF; DNA: TGCAGTGCTAGAGTGGGGGGCAGGGAGACCCAGTACTTC
D: NA; J: TRBJ2-7; length: 14; V: TRBV10-3; size: few; CDR3: CAISESTQAYEQYF; DNA: TGTGCCATCAGTGAGTCGACTCAGGCCTACGAGCAGTACTTC
D: NA; J: TRBJ2-7; length: 14; V: TRBV28; size: NA; CDR3: CASRFSGLSYEQYF; DNA: TGTGCCAGCAGGTTTTCAGGGCTAAGTTACGAGCAGTACTTC
D: TRBD1; J: TRBJ1-5; length: 16; V: TRBV7-2; size: many; CDR3: CASSLYRGLSNQPQHF; DNA: TGTGCCAGCAGCTTATACAGGGGACTTAGCAATCAGCCCCAGCATTTT
D: NA; J: TRBJ2-3; length: 14; V: TRBV20-1; size: few; CDR3: CSARGPSNTDTQYF; DNA: TGCAGTGCTAGAGGTCCCAGTAACACAGATACGCAGTATTTT
D: NA; J: TRBJ2-5; length: 12; V: TRBV20-1; size: medium-sized; CDR3: CSARGIMETQYF; DNA: TGCAGTGCTAGGGGCATAATGGAGACCCAGTACTTC
D: NA; J: TRBJ2-5; length: 16; V: TRBV28; size: NA; CDR3: CASSSSLNTGRETQYF; DNA: TGTGCCAGCAGCTCCAGCCTAAACACGGGGAGAGAGACCCAGTACTTC
D: NA; J: TRBJ1-5; length: 14; V: TRBV20-1; size: NA; CDR3: CSARPHGARQPQHF; DNA: TGCAGTGCTAGGCCGCATGGGGCGAGGCAGCCCCAGCATTTT
D: TRBD2; J: TRBJ2-7; length: 17; V: TRBV24-1; size: few; CDR3: CATSDLRRLAGEYEQYF; DNA: TGTGCCACCAGTGATTTAAGACGGCTAGCGGGAGAATACGAGCAGTACTTC
D: TRBD1; J: TRBJ2-7; length: 13; V: TRBV10-3; size: NA; CDR3: CAIRLGQGDEQYF; DNA: TGTGCCATCAGATTGGGACAGGGTGACGAGCAGTACTTC
D: NA; J: TRBJ1-1; length: 12; V: TRBV7-6; size: medium-sized; CDR3: CASRNGNTEAFF; DNA: TGTGCCAGCAGAAATGGGAACACTGAAGCTTTCTTT
D: NA; J: TRBJ2-7; length: 14; V: TRBV5-1; size: NA; CDR3: CASSLDQVGYEQYF; DNA: TGCGCCAGCAGCCTAGACCAGGTGGGATACGAGCAGTACTTC
D: TRBD1; J: TRBJ1-5; length: 17; V: TRBV27; size: medium-sized; CDR3: CASSEAQGQGRNQPQHF; DNA: TGTGCCAGCAGTGAAGCCCAGGGACAGGGCCGGAATCAGCCCCAGCATTTT
D: TRBD1; J: TRBJ2-3; length: 15; V: TRBV6-1; size: NA; CDR3: CASRGQGISTDTQYF; DNA: TGTGCCAGCAGGGGACAGGGGATCAGCACAGATACGCAGTATTTT
D: NA; J: TRBJ1-5; length: 13; V: TRBV6-1; size: few; CDR3: CASRESADQPQHF; DNA: TGTGCCAGCAGAGAGTCGGCGGATCAGCCCCAGCATTTT
D: NA; J: TRBJ2-4; length: 13; V: TRBV6-1; size: NA; CDR3: CASSDPLLDIQYF; DNA: TGTGCCAGCAGTGACCCTCTATTGGACATTCAGTACTTC
D: NA; J: TRBJ1-2; length: 15; V: TRBV29-1; size: NA; CDR3: CSVHKAGSRNYGYTF; DNA: TGCAGCGTCCATAAGGCGGGGTCCCGTAACTATGGCTACACCTTC
D: TRBD1; J: TRBJ2-5; length: 15; V: TRBV4-3; size: NA; CDR3: CASSPDRGLQETQYF; DNA: TGCGCCAGCAGCCCCGACAGGGGGCTCCAAGAGACCCAGTACTTC
D: NA; J: TRBJ2-5; length: 15; V: TRBV18; size: NA; CDR3: CASSPIQGSQETQYF; DNA: TGTGCCAGCTCACCGATCCAGGGAAGCCAAGAGACCCAGTACTTC
D: NA; J: TRBJ2-7; length: 14; V: TRBV27; size: few; CDR3: CASKPSGGGYEQYF; DNA: TGTGCCAGCAAGCCCTCGGGTGGGGGCTACGAGCAGTACTTC
D: TRBD2; J: TRBJ2-7; length: 15; V: TRBV20-1; size: few; CDR3: CSATGTSGDSYEQYF; DNA: TGCAGTGCTACGGGGACTAGCGGAGACTCCTACGAGCAGTACTTC
D: NA; J: TRBJ2-3; length: 14; V: TRBV20-1; size: NA; CDR3: CSARRTGDADTQYF; DNA: TGCAGTGCTAGGAGAACGGGAGACGCAGATACGCAGTATTTT
D: NA; J: TRBJ2-1; length: 11; V: TRBV7-9; size: large; CDR3: CASSLIGEQFF; DNA: TGTGCCAGCAGCTTAATTGGGGAGCAGTTCTTC
D: TRBD1; J: TRBJ2-5; length: 15; V: TRBV6-2/TRBV6-3; size: few; CDR3: CASRRGQGARETQYF; DNA: TGTGCCAGCAGACGGGGACAGGGGGCGAGAGAGACCCAGTACTTC
D: NA; J: TRBJ2-2; length: 15; V: TRBV7-2; size: once; CDR3: CASSSQGANTGELFF; DNA: TGTGCCAGCAGCTCGCAGGGCGCGAACACCGGGGAGCTGTTTTTT
D: NA; J: TRBJ2-7; length: 15; V: TRBV4-2; size: NA; CDR3: CASSQAGGASREQYF; DNA: TGTGCCAGCAGCCAAGCGGGTGGGGCATCGAGGGAGCAGTACTTC
D: TRBD2; J: TRBJ2-4; length: 16; V: TRBV7-2; size: NA; CDR3: CASSLRGGGAKNIQYF; DNA: TGTGCCAGCAGCTTACGGGGCGGGGGAGCCAAAAACATTCAGTACTTC
D: NA; J: TRBJ1-2; length: 13; V: TRBV20-1; size: medium-sized; CDR3: CSAEPQGRRGYTF; DNA: TGCAGTGCCGAACCTCAGGGTAGACGTGGCTACACCTTC
D: NA; J: TRBJ2-7; length: 16; V: TRBV4-1; size: NA; CDR3: CASSQWGSRESYEQYF; DNA: TGCGCCAGCAGCCAATGGGGGTCCAGGGAATCCTACGAGCAGTACTTC
D: TRBD2; J: TRBJ2-3; length: 15; V: TRBV6-2/TRBV6-3; size: NA; CDR3: CASSPSGSASDTQYF; DNA: TGTGCCAGCAGTCCTAGCGGGAGTGCATCAGATACGCAGTATTTT
D: NA; J: TRBJ1-5; length: 12; V: TRBV7-2; size: NA; CDR3: CACARNNQPQHF; DNA: TGTGCCTGTGCCCGGAACAATCAGCCCCAGCATTTT
D: NA; J: TRBJ2-6; length: 14; V: TRBV6-1; size: NA; CDR3: CASGHRSGANVLTF; DNA: TGTGCCAGCGGACATCGATCTGGGGCCAACGTCCTGACTTTC
D: NA; J: TRBJ2-7; length: 14; V: TRBV19; size: once; CDR3: CASSISPGSYEQYF; DNA: TGTGCCAGTAGTATATCCCCAGGAAGCTACGAGCAGTACTTC
D: NA; J: TRBJ2-7; length: 14; V: TRBV7-8; size: NA; CDR3: CASSLGQGGSGQYF; DNA: TGTGCCAGCAGCTTGGGGCAGGGTGGCTCTGGGCAGTACTTC
D: NA; J: TRBJ2-7; length: 10; V: TRBV21-1; size: few; CDR3: CATPGPEQYF; DNA: TGTGCCACCCCAGGGCCCGAGCAGTACTTC
D: NA; J: TRBJ2-7; length: 11; V: TRBV6-2/TRBV6-3; size: NA; CDR3: CASSYLREQYF; DNA: TGTGCCAGCAGTTATCTTCGCGAGCAGTACTTC
D: TRBD1; J: TRBJ2-7; length: 15; V: TRBV5-4; size: NA; CDR3: CASSLGTGGIYEQYF; DNA: TGTGCCAGCAGCTTGGGGACAGGGGGAATCTACGAGCAGTACTTC
D: NA; J: TRBJ1-6; length: 15; V: TRBV28; size: few; CDR3: CASSLRGSYNSPLHF; DNA: TGTGCCAGCAGTTTAAGGGGCTCCTATAATTCACCCCTCCACTTT
D: NA; J: TRBJ2-3; length: 20; V: TRBV4-1; size: NA; CDR3: CASSQVLVVRAAPSTDTQYF; DNA: TGCGCCAGCAGCCAAGTCCTAGTGGTTAGGGCGGCGCCTAGCACAGATACGCAGTATTTT
D: NA; J: TRBJ2-3; length: 15; V: TRBV6-5; size: NA; CDR3: CASSYSRGWGDTQYF; DNA: TGTGCCAGCAGTTACTCGCGGGGATGGGGGGATACGCAGTATTTT
D: NA; J: TRBJ2-5; length: 15; V: TRBV27; size: NA; CDR3: CASSSLQDYQETQYF; DNA: TGTGCCAGCAGTTCACTACAGGACTACCAAGAGACCCAGTACTTC
D: NA; J: TRBJ2-5; length: 15; V: TRBV29-1; size: few; CDR3: CSVDSVGQLQETQYF; DNA: TGCAGCGTTGATTCCGTTGGACAGCTCCAAGAGACCCAGTACTTC
D: NA; J: TRBJ2-1; length: 15; V: TRBV20-1; size: few; CDR3: CSARDYASSYNEQFF; DNA: TGCAGTGCTAGAGATTATGCGTCCTCCTACAATGAGCAGTTCTTC
D: NA; J: TRBJ2-5; length: 15; V: TRBV5-4; size: NA; CDR3: CASSLAVGPQETQYF; DNA: TGTGCCAGCAGCTTGGCCGTCGGACCTCAAGAGACCCAGTACTTC
D: NA; J: TRBJ2-4; length: 13; V: TRBV28; size: NA; CDR3: CASSGRRWDIQYF; DNA: TGTGCCAGCAGTGGGAGGAGGTGGGACATTCAGTACTTC
D: TRBD1; J: TRBJ1-2; length: 15; V: TRBV27; size: medium-sized; CDR3: CASSPWDRGRRGYTF; DNA: TGTGCCAGCAGTCCCTGGGACAGGGGGCGAAGAGGCTACACCTTC
D: NA; J: TRBJ2-5; length: 14; V: TRBV6-2/TRBV6-3; size: few; CDR3: CASRPVRGMETQYF; DNA: TGTGCCAGCAGACCGGTTAGAGGTATGGAGACCCAGTACTTC
D: TRBD2; J: TRBJ2-1; length: 16; V: TRBV7-3; size: few; CDR3: CASSLGLAGARGGQFF; DNA: TGTGCCAGCAGCTTAGGGCTAGCGGGGGCCCGGGGTGGGCAGTTCTTC